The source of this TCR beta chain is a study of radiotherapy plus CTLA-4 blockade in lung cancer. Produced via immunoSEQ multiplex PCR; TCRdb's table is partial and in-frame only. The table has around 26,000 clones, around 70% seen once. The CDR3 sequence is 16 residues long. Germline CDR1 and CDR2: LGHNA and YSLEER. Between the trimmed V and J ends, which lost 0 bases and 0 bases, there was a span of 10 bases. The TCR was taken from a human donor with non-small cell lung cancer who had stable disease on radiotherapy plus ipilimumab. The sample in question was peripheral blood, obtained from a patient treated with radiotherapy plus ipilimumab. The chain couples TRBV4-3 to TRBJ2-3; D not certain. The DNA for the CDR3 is TGCGCCAGCAGCCAAGATCTGGACCTTAGCACAGATACGCAGTATTTT. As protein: CASSQDLDLSTDTQYF.